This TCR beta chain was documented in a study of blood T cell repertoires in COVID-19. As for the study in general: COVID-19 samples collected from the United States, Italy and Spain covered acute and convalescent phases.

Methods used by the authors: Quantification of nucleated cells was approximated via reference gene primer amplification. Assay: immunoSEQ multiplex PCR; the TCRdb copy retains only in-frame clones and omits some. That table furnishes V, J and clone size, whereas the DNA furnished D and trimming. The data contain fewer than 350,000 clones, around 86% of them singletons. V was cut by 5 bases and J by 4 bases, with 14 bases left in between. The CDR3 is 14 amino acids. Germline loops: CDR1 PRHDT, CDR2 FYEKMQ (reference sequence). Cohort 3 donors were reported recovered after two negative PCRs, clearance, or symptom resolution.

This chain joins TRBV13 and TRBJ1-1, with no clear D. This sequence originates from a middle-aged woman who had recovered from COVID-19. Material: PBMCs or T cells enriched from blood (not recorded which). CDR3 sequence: CASSPWAGGTEAFF. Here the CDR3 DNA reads TGTGCCAGCAGCCCCTGGGCGGGCGGCACTGAAGCTTTCTTT.